The rows below give T cell receptor beta chains drawn from one sample of a study of vaccination and CD4 T cells after COVID-19. Their specific antigens are unknown. TCRdb reanalysed the PCR reads using MiXCR and keeps one entry per CDR3 protein. The repertoire has about 14,000 distinct CDR3 sequences, 40% to 65% of them found once; the top ten carry roughly a tenth. The input for sequencing was CD4+ T cells from blood, cultured in vitro, taken before SARS-CoV-2 vaccination. Receptors originate from a human donor who had recovered from COVID-19. CDR3s include the opening cysteine and the closing phenylalanine or tryptophan. D genes are given only for firm matches. Not all rows give a size; the values are once, few, many and, for expanded clones, a class.

v_gene: TRBV6-1
j_gene: TRBJ1-5
abundance: -
d_gene: TRBD1
CDR3aa: CASSLLGDRFNNQPQHF
CDR3nt: TGTGCCAGCAGCCTTCTCGGGGACAGGTTTAACAATCAGCCCCAGCATTTT

v_gene: TRBV14
j_gene: TRBJ2-5
abundance: -
d_gene: -
CDR3aa: CASSHGAFQETQYF
CDR3nt: TGTGCCAGCAGCCATGGGGCTTTCCAAGAGACCCAGTACTTC

v_gene: TRBV6-5
j_gene: TRBJ2-1
abundance: few
d_gene: TRBD2
CDR3aa: CASSYRAGGVLRYNEQFF
CDR3nt: TGTGCCAGCAGTTACAGAGCGGGGGGGGTCCTCAGGTACAATGAGCAGTTCTTC

v_gene: TRBV7-2
j_gene: TRBJ2-5
abundance: -
d_gene: TRBD1
CDR3aa: CASSFPGQGKETQYF
CDR3nt: TGTGCCAGCAGCTTCCCGGGACAGGGGAAAGAGACCCAGTACTTC

v_gene: TRBV20-1
j_gene: TRBJ2-7
abundance: -
d_gene: -
CDR3aa: CSARPFRPALHEQYF
CDR3nt: TGCAGTGCTAGGCCGTTTCGGCCAGCACTTCACGAGCAGTACTTC

v_gene: TRBV28
j_gene: TRBJ1-5
abundance: few
d_gene: TRBD1
CDR3aa: CASSSGTGLFQPQHF
CDR3nt: TGTGCCAGCAGTTCCGGGACAGGATTATTTCAGCCCCAGCATTTT

v_gene: TRBV19
j_gene: TRBJ2-2
abundance: -
d_gene: TRBD2
CDR3aa: CASSTLAGGRSTGELFF
CDR3nt: TGTGCCAGTAGTACCCTAGCGGGTGGTCGGAGCACCGGGGAGCTGTTTTTT

v_gene: TRBV19
j_gene: TRBJ1-1
abundance: -
d_gene: -
CDR3aa: CASSISDSTEAFF
CDR3nt: TGTGCCAGTAGTATTAGTGACAGCACTGAAGCTTTCTTT

v_gene: TRBV7-3
j_gene: TRBJ1-1
abundance: -
d_gene: TRBD1
CDR3aa: CASSLDRGTEAFF
CDR3nt: TGTGCCAGCAGCCTCGACAGGGGCACTGAAGCTTTCTTT

v_gene: TRBV15
j_gene: TRBJ2-2
abundance: -
d_gene: -
CDR3aa: CATSRDTFTGELFF
CDR3nt: TGTGCCACCAGCAGAGACACGTTCACCGGGGAGCTGTTTTTT

v_gene: TRBV27
j_gene: TRBJ2-7
abundance: few
d_gene: -
CDR3aa: CASSLGNNYLSYEQYF
CDR3nt: TGTGCCAGCAGTTTGGGGAACAACTACCTCTCCTACGAGCAGTACTTC

v_gene: TRBV6-1
j_gene: TRBJ1-6
abundance: few
d_gene: TRBD1
CDR3aa: CASSEEQGNSPLHF
CDR3nt: TGTGCCAGCAGTGAAGAACAGGGGAATTCACCCCTCCACTTT

v_gene: TRBV28
j_gene: TRBJ2-7
abundance: -
d_gene: -
CDR3aa: CASSRGESNEQYF
CDR3nt: TGTGCCAGCAGTCGGGGAGAGTCCAACGAGCAGTACTTC

v_gene: TRBV19
j_gene: TRBJ2-3
abundance: few
d_gene: TRBD2
CDR3aa: CASSGPSGTSGHPSTDTQYF
CDR3nt: TGTGCCAGTAGTGGCCCCTCCGGGACTAGCGGTCACCCTAGCACAGATACGCAGTATTTT

v_gene: TRBV20-1
j_gene: TRBJ1-5
abundance: -
d_gene: -
CDR3aa: CSALRGGRLSNQPQHF
CDR3nt: TGCAGTGCCCTCCGTGGGGGGCGGTTAAGCAATCAGCCCCAGCATTTT

v_gene: TRBV12-3/TRBV12-4
j_gene: TRBJ1-1
abundance: few
d_gene: TRBD1
CDR3aa: CASSSSNTGVTEAFF
CDR3nt: TGTGCCAGCAGTTCATCAAATACAGGGGTAACTGAAGCTTTCTTT

v_gene: TRBV27
j_gene: TRBJ1-2
abundance: -
d_gene: TRBD1
CDR3aa: CASSLWGDSHNYGYTF
CDR3nt: TGTGCCAGCAGTTTATGGGGGGACAGCCATAACTATGGCTACACCTTC

v_gene: TRBV7-6
j_gene: TRBJ1-2
abundance: -
d_gene: -
CDR3aa: CASSPGSGANGCTF
CDR3nt: TGTGCCAGCAGCCCCGGGTCAGGGGCGAATGGCTGCACCTTC

v_gene: TRBV4-1
j_gene: TRBJ2-3
abundance: -
d_gene: TRBD2
CDR3aa: CASSQGLMGLASADTQYF
CDR3nt: TGCGCCAGCAGCCAAGGCCTCATGGGACTAGCGTCCGCAGATACGCAGTATTTT

v_gene: TRBV29-1
j_gene: TRBJ1-1
abundance: -
d_gene: -
CDR3aa: CSVDRANTEAFF
CDR3nt: TGCAGCGTTGACAGGGCAAACACTGAAGCTTTCTTT

v_gene: TRBV4-3
j_gene: TRBJ2-7
abundance: few
d_gene: TRBD1
CDR3aa: CASSRGQGHSYEQYF
CDR3nt: TGCGCCAGCAGCCGCGGACAGGGACACTCCTACGAGCAGTACTTC

v_gene: TRBV6-5
j_gene: TRBJ2-1
abundance: -
d_gene: -
CDR3aa: CASSYSASSSYNEQFF
CDR3nt: TGTGCCAGCAGTTACTCGGCGTCGAGCTCCTACAATGAGCAGTTCTTC

v_gene: TRBV6-1
j_gene: TRBJ2-7
abundance: -
d_gene: -
CDR3aa: CASSTGPEQYF
CDR3nt: TGTGCCAGCTCTACAGGGCCCGAGCAGTACTTC

v_gene: TRBV19
j_gene: TRBJ2-5
abundance: -
d_gene: -
CDR3aa: CASSIDQQTPETQYF
CDR3nt: TGTGCCAGTAGTATAGACCAACAGACCCCGGAGACCCAGTACTTC

v_gene: TRBV19
j_gene: TRBJ1-2
abundance: once
d_gene: TRBD1
CDR3aa: CASSTRGTGTPNYGYTF
CDR3nt: TGTGCCAGTAGTACCCGCGGGACAGGGACCCCTAACTATGGCTACACCTTC

v_gene: TRBV27
j_gene: TRBJ1-2
abundance: few
d_gene: -
CDR3aa: CASSSNSLHGYTF
CDR3nt: TGTGCCAGCAGTTCAAACAGCCTACATGGCTACACCTTC

v_gene: TRBV20-1
j_gene: TRBJ1-1
abundance: -
d_gene: -
CDR3aa: CSAHKTITGTEAFF
CDR3nt: TGCAGTGCCCACAAAACAATAACAGGGACTGAAGCTTTCTTT

v_gene: TRBV20-1
j_gene: TRBJ1-5
abundance: few
d_gene: -
CDR3aa: CSGLRDLNQPQHF
CDR3nt: TGCAGTGGTTTGCGGGACCTAAATCAGCCCCAGCATTTT

v_gene: TRBV4-1
j_gene: TRBJ2-7
abundance: -
d_gene: -
CDR3aa: CASSQAEGMVGGTPYEQYF
CDR3nt: TGCGCCAGCAGCCAAGCAGAGGGGATGGTTGGGGGGACCCCCTACGAGCAGTACTTC

v_gene: TRBV7-2
j_gene: TRBJ1-2
abundance: few
d_gene: -
CDR3aa: CASSLDRTGGRDGYTF
CDR3nt: TGTGCCAGCAGCTTAGACAGGACCGGGGGAAGAGATGGCTACACCTTC

v_gene: TRBV5-5
j_gene: TRBJ2-5
abundance: -
d_gene: -
CDR3aa: CASSTIPRGNPRETQYF
CDR3nt: TGTGCCAGCAGCACAATACCCCGCGGAAACCCACGAGAGACCCAGTACTTC

v_gene: TRBV7-2
j_gene: TRBJ2-6
abundance: -
d_gene: TRBD1
CDR3aa: CASSYGQGASGANVLTF
CDR3nt: TGTGCCAGCAGCTACGGACAGGGGGCTTCTGGGGCCAACGTCCTGACTTTC

v_gene: TRBV20-1
j_gene: TRBJ1-2
abundance: few
d_gene: -
CDR3aa: CSAREGVLHNYGYTF
CDR3nt: TGCAGTGCTAGAGAGGGAGTCTTACATAACTATGGCTACACCTTC

v_gene: TRBV18
j_gene: TRBJ1-1
abundance: few
d_gene: TRBD1
CDR3aa: CASREDRVNTEAFF
CDR3nt: TGTGCCAGCCGGGAGGACAGGGTGAACACTGAAGCTTTCTTT

v_gene: TRBV20-1
j_gene: TRBJ2-7
abundance: few
d_gene: -
CDR3aa: CSASHYAREQYF
CDR3nt: TGCAGTGCTTCCCACTATGCGAGGGAGCAGTACTTC

v_gene: TRBV24-1
j_gene: TRBJ2-7
abundance: few
d_gene: TRBD1
CDR3aa: CATSDCLPSDRVEVLYEQYF
CDR3nt: TGTGCCACCAGTGATTGTCTTCCATCCGACAGGGTCGAGGTCCTCTACGAGCAGTACTTC

v_gene: TRBV5-1
j_gene: TRBJ2-5
abundance: -
d_gene: -
CDR3aa: CASSNTHTGLETQYF
CDR3nt: TGCGCCAGCAGCAATACCCATACAGGGCTGGAGACCCAGTACTTC

v_gene: TRBV15
j_gene: TRBJ1-5
abundance: few
d_gene: TRBD1
CDR3aa: CATSVGTAYQPQHF
CDR3nt: TGTGCCACCAGCGTCGGGACAGCGTATCAGCCCCAGCATTTT

v_gene: TRBV6-5
j_gene: TRBJ2-7
abundance: -
d_gene: -
CDR3aa: CASSYSMASAYEQYF
CDR3nt: TGTGCCAGCAGTTACTCGATGGCTAGCGCGTACGAGCAGTACTTC

v_gene: TRBV5-4
j_gene: TRBJ2-1
abundance: few
d_gene: TRBD2
CDR3aa: CASRRGTSGSSEQFF
CDR3nt: TGTGCCAGCAGGCGCGGGACTAGCGGGAGCTCTGAGCAGTTCTTC

v_gene: TRBV2
j_gene: TRBJ1-2
abundance: -
d_gene: -
CDR3aa: CASRNDIGTAKGYTF
CDR3nt: TGTGCCAGCAGGAACGATATCGGGACCGCAAAGGGCTACACCTTC

v_gene: TRBV14
j_gene: TRBJ2-7
abundance: -
d_gene: -
CDR3aa: CASSQDGNREQYF
CDR3nt: TGTGCCAGCAGCCAAGATGGGAATCGCGAGCAGTACTTC

v_gene: TRBV24-1
j_gene: TRBJ2-3
abundance: -
d_gene: -
CDR3aa: CATSDLGRNTQYF
CDR3nt: TGTGCCACCAGTGATTTGGGACGGAATACGCAGTATTTT

v_gene: TRBV7-2
j_gene: TRBJ1-5
abundance: -
d_gene: TRBD1
CDR3aa: CASSQRTGGEGNQPQHF
CDR3nt: TGTGCCAGCAGCCAAAGGACAGGGGGAGAAGGCAATCAGCCCCAGCATTTT

v_gene: TRBV18
j_gene: TRBJ1-1
abundance: -
d_gene: -
CDR3aa: CASSPRVNTEAFF
CDR3nt: TGTGCCAGCTCCCCACGGGTGAACACTGAAGCTTTCTTT

v_gene: TRBV7-2
j_gene: TRBJ2-3
abundance: few
d_gene: -
CDR3aa: CASSLKKGQSADTQYF
CDR3nt: TGTGCCAGCAGCCTAAAAAAAGGACAGAGCGCAGATACGCAGTATTTT

v_gene: TRBV6-1
j_gene: TRBJ1-5
abundance: few
d_gene: TRBD1
CDR3aa: CASSRTGGRNQPQHF
CDR3nt: TGTGCCAGCAGCAGGACAGGGGGGCGCAATCAGCCCCAGCATTTT

v_gene: TRBV4-2
j_gene: TRBJ1-2
abundance: -
d_gene: -
CDR3aa: CASSPIDTEANYGYTF
CDR3nt: TGTGCCAGCAGCCCCATCGACACAGAGGCTAACTATGGCTACACCTTC

v_gene: TRBV20-1
j_gene: TRBJ2-5
abundance: few
d_gene: -
CDR3aa: CSASFLGARQETQYF
CDR3nt: TGCAGTGCTAGTTTTCTGGGAGCGAGGCAAGAGACCCAGTACTTC

v_gene: TRBV20-1
j_gene: TRBJ2-2
abundance: few
d_gene: TRBD2
CDR3aa: CSARGGSGRAGGELFF
CDR3nt: TGCAGTGCTAGAGGGGGTAGCGGGAGGGCCGGCGGGGAGCTGTTTTTT

v_gene: TRBV5-6
j_gene: TRBJ2-7
abundance: -
d_gene: -
CDR3aa: CASSFDLSRYEQYF
CDR3nt: TGTGCCAGCAGCTTCGACCTCTCTCGGTACGAGCAGTACTTC

v_gene: TRBV7-2
j_gene: TRBJ1-5
abundance: -
d_gene: -
CDR3aa: CASSSIFMSPQHF
CDR3nt: TGTGCCAGCAGCTCAATTTTTATGTCGCCCCAGCATTTT

v_gene: TRBV20-1
j_gene: TRBJ2-4
abundance: -
d_gene: TRBD1
CDR3aa: CSARDKKGQGGNIQYF
CDR3nt: TGCAGTGCTAGAGATAAAAAGGGACAGGGAGGGAACATTCAGTACTTC

v_gene: TRBV7-2
j_gene: TRBJ2-5
abundance: -
d_gene: TRBD1
CDR3aa: CASSRQRGQGQETQYF
CDR3nt: TGTGCCAGCAGCCGCCAGAGGGGACAGGGCCAAGAGACCCAGTACTTC

v_gene: TRBV6-5
j_gene: TRBJ1-6
abundance: -
d_gene: -
CDR3aa: CASSYSYEALSSPLHF
CDR3nt: TGTGCCAGCAGTTACTCGTATGAGGCCCTTAGTTCACCCCTCCACTTT

v_gene: TRBV2
j_gene: TRBJ2-3
abundance: -
d_gene: -
CDR3aa: CASSYGGGRLTTDTQYF
CDR3nt: TGTGCCAGCAGTTACGGGGGAGGACGCCTTACCACAGATACGCAGTATTTT